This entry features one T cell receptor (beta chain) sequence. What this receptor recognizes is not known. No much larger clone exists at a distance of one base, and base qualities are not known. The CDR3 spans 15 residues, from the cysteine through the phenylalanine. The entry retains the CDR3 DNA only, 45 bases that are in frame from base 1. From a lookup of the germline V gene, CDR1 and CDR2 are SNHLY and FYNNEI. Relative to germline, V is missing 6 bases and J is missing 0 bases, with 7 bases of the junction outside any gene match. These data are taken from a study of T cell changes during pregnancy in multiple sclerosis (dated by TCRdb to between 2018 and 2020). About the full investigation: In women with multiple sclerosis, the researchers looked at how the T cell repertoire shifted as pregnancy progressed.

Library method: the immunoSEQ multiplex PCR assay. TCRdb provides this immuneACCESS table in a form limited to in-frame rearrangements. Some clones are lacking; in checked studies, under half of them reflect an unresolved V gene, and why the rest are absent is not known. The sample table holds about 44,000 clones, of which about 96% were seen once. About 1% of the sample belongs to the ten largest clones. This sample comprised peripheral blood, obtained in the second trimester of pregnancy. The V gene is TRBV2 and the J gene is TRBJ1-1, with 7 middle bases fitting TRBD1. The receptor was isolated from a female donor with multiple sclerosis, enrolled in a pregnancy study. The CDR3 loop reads CASRNDRVMNTEAFF. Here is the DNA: TGTGCCAGCAGGAATGACAGGGTAATGAACACTGAAGCTTTCTTT. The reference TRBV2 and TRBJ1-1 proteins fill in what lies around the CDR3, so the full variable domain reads EPEVTQTPSHQVTQMGQEVILRCVPISNHLYFYWYRQILGQKVEFLVSFYNNEISEKSEIFDDQFSVERPDGSNFTLKIRSTKLEDSAMYFCASRNDRVMNTEAFFGQGTRLTVV.